This entry lists 21 T cell receptor beta chains sequenced from one sample in a study of CD8 T cells in ankylosing spondylitis. These TCRs are of unknown antigen specificity. One entry per CDR3 protein, called by TCRdb with MiXCR from the 5' RACE reads. The sample contains 450,000 or so distinct CDR3 sequences, 20% to 30% of which appear only once. Study-level results: Ankylosing spondylitis blood seemed to carry a telltale TCR beta motif made of several highly homologous variants.

Sequences were obtained from blood, either unsorted or a sorted T cell fraction (not recorded which). These TCRs come from a male donor with ankylosing spondylitis.

The chain employs TRBV12-3 or TRBV12-4 and TRBJ2-1, with D possibly being TRBD2 (6 bases). The CDR3 spans 15 residues. Trimming took off 1 base at V and 6 bases at J, with 13 bases between the two ends. CDR3 nucleotide sequence: TGTGCCAGCAGTTTAGGACTAGAAGGGGTCAATGAGCAGTTCTTC. Its translation: CASSLGLEGVNEQFF.

This clonotype came up a few times. This chain links TRBV24-1 with TRBJ2-6; D is ambiguous. CDR1 is KGHDR, CDR2 SFDVKD, per germline. This CDR3 has 18 amino acids. Trimming took 2 bases from V and 0 from J, leaving 13 bases between them. The CDR3 spells CATSDSNLPSSGANVLTF. CDR3 nucleotides: TGTGCCACCAGTGATTCCAATCTACCAAGCTCTGGGGCCAACGTCCTGACTTTC.

This clonotype was seen more than once but under ten times. This chain uses TRBV5-1 with TRBJ2-2; D may be TRBD1 or TRBD2 (5 bases each). Germline assignment: CDR1 SGHRS and CDR2 YFSETQ. CDR3 length: 17 amino acids. V was clipped by 2 bases and J by 3 bases, with 17 bases between them. This CDR3 reads CASSFSKPTGHTGELFF. CDR3 coding DNA: TGCGCCAGCAGCTTTAGCAAACCAACGGGGCACACCGGGGAGCTGTTTTTT. Complete variable domain (other parts from reference TRBV5-1 and TRBJ2-2): KAGVTQTPRYLIKTRGQQVTLSCSPISGHRSVSWYQQTPGQGLQFLFEYFSETQRNKGNFPGRFSGRQFSNSRSEMNVSTLELGDSALYLCASSFSKPTGHTGELFFGEGSRLTVL.

The gene calls are TRBV28 and TRBJ2-7; 8 positions match TRBD2. Germline values: CDR1 MDHEN, CDR2 SYDVKM. V trimming: 3 bases; J trimming: 4 bases; junction bases outside the gene matches: 11. The CDR3 extends over 16 amino acids. CDR3 in DNA: TGTGCCAGCAGTTTGCCGTCCGCGGGAGGTTGGTACGAGCAGTACTTC. Its translation is CASSLPSAGGWYEQYF.

This clonotype was counted only a few times. This rearrangement joins TRBV30 to TRBJ1-4; 8 bases fit TRBD1. CDR3 length equals 14 residues. Germline V lookup: CDR1 GTSNPN, CDR2 SVGIG (reference sequence). V lost 2 bases and J lost 8; bases outside the gene matches: 7. The CDR3 spells CAWSPGQEGEKLFF. In nucleotides, the CDR3 is TGTGCCTGGAGTCCGGGACAGGAGGGGGAAAAACTGTTTTTT.

The chain has TRBV20-1 and TRBJ1-5; the match to TRBD1 covers 7 bases. V trimming: 6 bases; J trimming: 4 bases; junction bases outside the gene matches: 9. Germline CDR1 DFQATT, CDR2 SNEGSKA (reference sequence). The CDR3 runs to 14 residues. CDR3 loop: CSAEDRVGNQPQHF. The CDR3 DNA sequence: TGCAGTGCCGAAGACAGGGTGGGTAATCAGCCCCAGCATTTT.

The J gene is TRBJ2-3, the V gene TRBV2; 7 positions agree with TRBD2. Per the germline V gene, CDR1 is SNHLY and CDR2 is FYNNEI. The V gene end was trimmed by 2 bases and the J gene end by 2 bases; junction bases not matched to a gene: 7. The CDR3 extends over 16 amino acids. CDR3 sequence reads: CASSEIGTKFTDTQYF. CDR3 sequence (DNA): TGTGCCAGCAGTGAAATCGGGACTAAGTTCACAGATACGCAGTATTTT.

This clonotype was observed a handful of times. V and J are TRBV10-3 and TRBJ2-2; 8 positions match TRBD1. The trim removed 4 bases at V and 4 bases at J, leaving 5 bases unmatched. This CDR3 is 15 amino acids long. CDR1 is ENHRY, CDR2 SYGVKD, per germline. The CDR3 sequence: CAISAGGGGTGELFF. The CDR3 coding sequence is TGTGCCATCAGTGCAGGGGGCGGAGGCACCGGGGAGCTGTTTTTT.

This clonotype came up a few times. The CDR3 DNA is TGTGCCAGCCTCGGGGGAATAGGAGGTGGCTACACCTTC. Residues: CASLGGIGGGYTF. The V and J genes are TRBV2 and TRBJ1-2; D is perhaps TRBD1 (5 bases). Germline CDR1 is SNHLY and CDR2 is FYNNEI. The CDR3 is 13 residues long. Trimming stripped 8 bases from V and 7 bases from J, with 17 bases between.

The CDR3 DNA is TGTGCCAGCAGTACCCGCCGGCCACCGAACACCGGGGAGCTGTTTTTT. This encodes CASSTRRPPNTGELFF. The V and J genes are TRBV7-2 and TRBJ2-2; D not resolved. Trimming cost V 6 bases and J 0 bases, with 14 bases left between them. The CDR3 sequence is 16 residues long. The germline gives CDR1 SGHTA, CDR2 FQGNSA.

The chain has TRBV12-3 or TRBV12-4 and TRBJ1-2; no clear D gene. The CDR3 spans 9 residues. V shed 5 bases and J shed 9 bases, with 4 bases lying between them. The CDR3 loop is CASSPSYTF. The CDR3 nucleotides read TGTGCCAGCAGTCCGAGCTACACCTTC.

The CDR3 DNA sequence: TGTGCCAGCAGCCCACGGGGGGGAGGACACAATGAGCAGTTCTTC. It is translated as CASSPRGGGHNEQFF. The chain uses TRBV7-9 and TRBJ2-1; 8 bases are shared with TRBD2. Germline loops: CDR1 SEHNR, CDR2 FQNEAQ (reference sequence). The CDR3 sequence is 15 residues long. The V and J ends lost 5 bases and 5 bases, in that order; junction bases with no gene match: 8.

This chain uses TRBV5-1 with TRBJ2-5, with TRBD2 identical over 8 bases. The CDR3 contains 15 residues. Germline-derived CDR1 and CDR2 are SGHRS and YFSETQ. V shed 0 bases, J shed 5 bases, and the junction held 6 bases outside the gene matches. Here the CDR3 DNA reads TGCGCCAGCAGCTTGGAGGGAGCGGGAGCTGAGACCCAGTACTTC. Its translation is CASSLEGAGAETQYF.

This clonotype was picked up many times. The junction departs from the called germline gene at one end, perhaps through a read error. This rearrangement joins TRBV5-1 to TRBJ2-1, with 12 bases aligning to TRBD2. Germline lookup yields CDR1 SGHRS and CDR2 YFSETQ. CDR3 length: 15 residues. DNA for the CDR3: TGTGCCAGCAGCTTGACTAGCGGGAGTTACAATGAGCAGTTCTTC. Residues: CASSLTSGSYNEQFF.

The chain combines TRBV10-3 with TRBJ1-5; TRBD1 agrees at 12 bases. Trimming cost V 5 bases and J 3 bases; bases outside gene matches: 2. The CDR3 contains 15 residues. Germline CDR1 and CDR2: ENHRY and SYGVKD. CDR3 sequence: CAISRDRGHNQPQHF. DNA of the CDR3: TGTGCCATCAGTCGGGACAGGGGGCACAATCAGCCCCAGCATTTT.

The chain uses TRBV5-5 and TRBJ1-2, with D maybe TRBD1 (5 bases). The V and J ends lost 4 bases and 0 bases respectively, with 13 bases between them. The CDR3 has 15 residues. Germline V gene data show CDR1 as SGHKS and CDR2 as YYEKEE (reference sequence). CDR3 nucleotides: TGTGCCAGCAGCCCCACGACAGCCCCTAACTATGGCTACACCTTC. Residues: CASSPTTAPNYGYTF.

The chain carries TRBV7-7 and TRBJ2-1; tentative D call: TRBD2 (5 bases). This CDR3 spans 13 amino acids. CDR1 and CDR2 from the germline V gene are SSHAT and FNYEAQ (reference sequence). V shed 5 bases and J shed 10 bases, with 15 bases lying between them. The CDR3 region is CASSRPEGSEQFF. The CDR3 DNA is TGTGCCAGCAGCCGACCAGAGGGAAGCGAGCAGTTCTTC.

This clonotype was counted only a few times. This rearrangement joins TRBV6-1 to TRBJ2-5, with D possibly TRBD1 on 5 matching bases. This CDR3 has 14 residues. Trimming stripped 10 bases from V and 2 bases from J, with 17 bases between. Germline V gene data show CDR1 as MNHNS and CDR2 as SASEGT. The CDR3 is CATKGYGVQETQYF. The CDR3 coding sequence is TGTGCCACCAAGGGGTACGGAGTGCAAGAGACCCAGTACTTC.

The rearrangement joins TRBV5-1 to TRBJ2-4, with 8 positions matching TRBD1. CDR1 is SGHRS and CDR2 is YFSETQ in the germline V gene. V was clipped by 4 bases and J by 3 bases; unmatched bases: 15. The CDR3 length is 18 residues. CDR3 in DNA: TGCGCCAGCAGCCCCGGGACAGGTACTCCCCTAAACAAAAACATTCAGTACTTC. Translation gives CASSPGTGTPLNKNIQYF.

This clonotype was picked up a small number of times. This sequence joins TRBV5-1 and TRBJ1-1, with D perhaps matching TRBD1 (5 bases). The CDR3 runs 15 residues. Germline V gene data show CDR1 as SGHRS and CDR2 as YFSETQ. V dropped 4 bases and J dropped 5 bases, with 18 bases sitting between them. In DNA form, the CDR3 reads TGCGCCAGCAGCGGGGGTTCAGGGACGAGTACTGAAGCTTTCTTT. It codes for CASSGGSGTSTEAFF.

The chain couples TRBV10-3 to TRBJ2-3; either TRBD1 or TRBD2 may supply D (5 bases each). Trimming cost V 4 bases and J 2 bases, with 16 bases left between them. Germline V gene data show CDR1 as ENHRY and CDR2 as SYGVKD. The CDR3 has 16 amino acids. The CDR3 loop reads CAISGGPTISTDTQYF. The DNA of the CDR3 is TGTGCCATCAGTGGGGGACCTACGATCTCCACAGATACGCAGTATTTT.